A single sample is the source of the 17 T cell receptor beta chains below, sequenced in a study of molecular identifiers for immune sequencing clone quantification. TCRdb called the PCR reads again in MiXCR, with one record for every CDR3 protein. The data contain around 82,000 distinct CDR3 sequences, 15% to 20% of them singletons. The sample taken for sequencing was naive CD8+ T cells from blood, with Jurkat cell RNA spiked in. Stated subset: FACS-sorted CD8+CD4-CCR7+CD45RA+ naive T cells. These receptors all stem from a human donor in good health. Some libraries in this study had Jurkat cell RNA spiked in.

This clonotype has ten or more counts. CDR3 coding DNA: TGTGCCAGCAGTCCGACTAGTGCGGAGCAGTTCTTC. Translated: CASSPTSAEQFF. The V and J genes are TRBV14 and TRBJ2-1; D is perhaps TRBD2 (6 bases). This CDR3 contains 12 residues. Trimming took 6 bases from V and 10 from J, leaving 13 bases between them. Germline values: CDR1 SGHDN, CDR2 FVKESK.

This clonotype has ten or more counts. The J gene is TRBJ2-7, the V gene TRBV13; TRBD2 matches at 9 bases. V gave up 5 bases and J gave up 2 bases; unmatched junction bases: 7. Germline CDR1 and CDR2: PRHDT and FYEKMQ (reference sequence). This CDR3 is built from 15 residues. CDR3: CASSPARGRAYEQYF. The CDR3 bases are TGTGCCAGCAGCCCGGCCCGCGGGAGGGCCTACGAGCAGTACTTC.

This clonotype was counted many times. The J gene is TRBJ2-3, the V gene TRBV4-2, with D perhaps matching TRBD2 (6 bases). Trimming left V 0 bases short and J 4 bases short, with 14 bases between. The CDR3 consists of 16 residues. CDR1 and CDR2 from the germline V gene are LGHNA and YNFKEQ. Here the CDR3 DNA reads TGTGCCAGCAGCCAAGATGGGGGGAGAGGCGCAGATACGCAGTATTTT. Protein: CASSQDGGRGADTQYF.

This clonotype appeared many times. V usage is TRBV5-6 and J usage is TRBJ2-2; 7 bases align to TRBD1. Germline CDR1 is SGHDT and CDR2 is YYEEEE. The CDR3 runs 14 residues. Trimming removed 4 bases from V and 4 bases from J; junction bases left unmatched: 4. The CDR3 DNA reads TGTGCCAGCAGCAGGGACAGTCCCACCGGGGAGCTGTTTTTT. Protein sequence: CASSRDSPTGELFF.

Turning to this clonotype: A read error may explain this, as a much larger clone is one base away. The V call is TRBV27, the J call TRBJ2-7; D is perhaps TRBD1 (6 bases). V was trimmed by 0 bases and J by 5 bases, leaving 14 bases between them. The CDR3 has 15 residues. Germline CDR1 is MNHEY and CDR2 is SMNVEV (reference sequence). The CDR3 is CASSLSQGTPHEQYF. CDR3 in DNA: TGTGCCAGCAGTTTATCCCAGGGGACCCCCCACGAGCAGTACTTC.

This clonotype was recorded at least ten times. The chain couples TRBV9 to TRBJ2-3; TRBD1 might be the D (6 bases). With 4 bases removed from V and 5 bases from J, the gap between germline ends came to 8 bases. This CDR3 contains 12 residues. CDR1 and CDR2 (germline): SGDLS, YYNGEE. This CDR3 reads CASSQGLDTQYF. CDR3 DNA: TGTGCCAGCAGCCAGGGGCTAGATACGCAGTATTTT.

The rearrangement joins TRBV11-2 to TRBJ2-5; tentative D call: TRBD1 (5 bases). The CDR3 spans 15 residues. The germline V gene has CDR1 SGHAT and CDR2 FQNNGV. V was trimmed by 5 bases and J by 4 bases, leaving 17 bases between them. The DNA of the CDR3 is TGTGCCAGCAGCCAGTTTGGGGCGGAAACAGAGACCCAGTACTTC. It specifies CASSQFGAETETQYF.

This clonotype was seen a handful of times. The chain has TRBV20-1 and TRBJ2-5, with unresolved D. Trimming shortened V by 0 bases and J by 2 bases, and 13 bases separated the two germline ends. Germline CDR1 reads DFQATT; CDR2 reads SNEGSKA (reference sequence). The length of the CDR3 is 15 residues. Here the CDR3 DNA reads TGCAGTGCTAGAGATCGGTCAGAATATCAAGAGACCCAGTACTTC. Residues: CSARDRSEYQETQYF.

This clonotype was recorded many times. The chain employs TRBV7-8 and TRBJ2-4; no clear D gene. V was shortened by 1 base and J by 2 bases, with 18 bases between the two germline ends. CDR3 length: 18 amino acids. CDR1 is SGHVS, CDR2 FQNEAQ, per germline. The CDR3 is CASSLEPLDRWPKNIQYF. CDR3 sequence (DNA): TGTGCCAGCAGCTTAGAACCCCTTGATCGGTGGCCCAAAAACATTCAGTACTTC. Drawing the rest from reference TRBV7-8 and TRBJ2-4, the complete variable domain is GAGVSQSPRYKVAKRGQDVALRCDPISGHVSLFWYQQALGQGPEFLTYFQNEAQLDKSGLPSDRFFAERPEGSVSTLKIQRTQQEDSAVYLCASSLEPLDRWPKNIQYFGAGTRLSVL.

The chain employs TRBV7-2 and TRBJ2-3; TRBD2 is a possible D gene (6 bases). The ends were cut back, 6 bases at V and 4 bases at J, with 20 bases in the middle. Germline V gene lookup returns CDR1 SGHTA and CDR2 FQGNSA. The CDR3 length is 16 residues. The CDR3 DNA sequence: TGTGCCAGCAGTCTAGGAGGGATAGCGGTCTCAGATACGCAGTATTTT. Translation: CASSLGGIAVSDTQYF.

This clonotype came up many times. The chain joins TRBV29-1 to TRBJ1-1; possibly TRBD1 for D (5 bases). V dropped 7 bases and J dropped 0 bases, with 9 bases sitting between them. The germline V gene encodes CDR1 SQVTM and CDR2 ANQGSEA. This CDR3 has 12 amino acids. CDR3 in amino acids: CSGRVLNTEAFF. The CDR3 coding sequence is TGCAGCGGCAGGGTTCTGAACACTGAAGCTTTCTTT.

As to this clonotype: This sequence may be a read error, since a much larger clone differs from it by one base. The V and J genes are TRBV12-3 or TRBV12-4 and TRBJ2-2, with 12 bases aligning to TRBD1. The CDR3 sequence is 19 residues long. The junction had 14 bases not matched to a gene; V was cut back by 6 bases and J by 3 bases. The CDR3 DNA sequence: TGTGCCAGCAGCCCCGGGACAGGGGGCGTATCGGTGGACACCGGGGAGCTGTTTTTT. The encoded protein is CASSPGTGGVSVDTGELFF.

This clonotype was found many times. The chain couples TRBV10-3 to TRBJ2-3; D possibly corresponds to TRBD2 (6 bases). Trimming cost V 2 bases and J 0 bases, with 12 bases left between them. CDR1 ENHRY and CDR2 SYGVKD come from the germline V gene. The CDR3 spans 16 residues. The CDR3, as DNA: TGTGCCATCAGTGAGCGCGGGAACACTAGCACAGATACGCAGTATTTT. Its protein product is CAISERGNTSTDTQYF.

This clonotype showed up many times. The chain uses TRBV28 and TRBJ2-1, with TRBD2 identical over 12 bases. This CDR3 contains 16 residues. J lost 4 bases, V lost 4 bases, and 5 bases had no gene match. Germline values: CDR1 MDHEN, CDR2 SYDVKM. For the CDR3, the DNA is TGTGCCAGCAGTTCCAGGACTAGCGGGGAGTACAATGAGCAGTTCTTC. As protein: CASSSRTSGEYNEQFF.

This clonotype was recorded at least ten times. This sequence joins TRBV27 and TRBJ2-3, with TRBD1 matching 8 bases. Germline assignment: CDR1 MNHEY and CDR2 SMNVEV (reference sequence). V was pared by 3 bases and J by 1 base, with 3 bases of the junction left unmatched. This CDR3 has 15 amino acids. CDR3 amino acids: CASSFLDRGTDTQYF. CDR3 sequence (DNA): TGTGCCAGCAGTTTCTTGGACAGGGGCACAGATACGCAGTATTTT.

This clonotype was recorded many times. The chain recombines TRBV7-9 with TRBJ1-3; D is undetermined. The length of the CDR3 is 17 residues. V lost 1 base, J lost 0 bases, and 13 bases lay in between. CDR1 and CDR2 (germline): SEHNR, FQNEAQ (reference sequence). CDR3 in DNA: TGTGCCAGCAGCTTAGGCCCTATCCATTACTCTGGAAACACCATATATTTT. Its protein product is CASSLGPIHYSGNTIYF.

This clonotype was seen ten or more times. The chain has TRBV3-1 and TRBJ2-5; TRBD2 aligns across 13 bases. The V segment lost 1 base and the J segment 5 bases; nucleotides outside the gene matches: 4. There are 16 residues in the CDR3. The germline CDR1 and CDR2 sequences are LGHDT and YNNKEL (reference sequence). The CDR3 bases are TGTGCCAGCAGCCAAGCACTAGCGGGAGGGTTCGAGACCCAGTACTTC. Residues: CASSQALAGGFETQYF.